This T cell receptor (beta chain) was profiled in a study of blood T cell repertoires in COVID-19 (dated by TCRdb to 2018 to 2020). With respect to the entire study: Samples from collaborators originated in the United States, Italy and Spain and spanned both the acute and convalescent phases of COVID-19. Sample metadata almost always included a de-identified subject ID, COVID-19 status, age in years and sex. The repertoires were made available in a free public database intended to serve as a resource for research on the immune response to SARS-CoV-2. The material from the prospective study consisted of cDNA or gDNA derived from T cells, B-cell-depleted T cells, or PBMCs. Deeply sampled blood TCRbeta repertoires from subjects exposed to, actively infected with, or recovered from COVID-19 were included in the dataset. HLA class I and class II types, where available, came from metadata supplied by the sample provider rather than from assay-based typing. The samples were drawn from two sources: the first 160 participants of the ongoing ImmuneRACE study, and about 1,300 subjects contributed by 6 global collaborators. The full study reports these points: Clinical and demographic metadata were provided uncurated, with the amount varying by source and participant.

The CDR1 and CDR2 encoded by the germline V gene are ENHRY and SYGVKD. V has 3 bases trimmed and J has 1 base trimmed; junction bases matching no gene number 15. The CDR3 sequence holds 20 residues, the cysteine and phenylalanine included. The CDR3 DNA has 60 bases and is translated from base 1. The immunoSEQ Assay, a bias-controlled multiplex PCR, was used to amplify TCRbeta CDR3 regions from genomic DNA. The authors processed their data as follows. Nucleated cell counts per sample were estimated from amplification of reference gene primers within the assay. To quantify the absolute abundance of each unique TCRbeta CDR3 rearrangement, sequence reads were collapsed and filtered. For each sample, productive Simpson clonality was calculated by taking the square root of Simpson's diversity index across productive rearrangements. TCRdb stores this immuneACCESS table with in-frame sequences only. Part of the clones is absent; in the studies checked, under half of the shortfall reflects unresolved V genes, and no reason is known for the rest. V and J calls and clone size are given by that table; D and trimming were obtained from the DNA. The sample records 300,000 to 450,000 clones, over 75% of which are singletons. The ten most abundant clones make up more than 0.8% of the sample.

With respect to this clone: This receptor's antigen is unknown. There are no base qualities to consult, and no much larger clone falls within one base.

Enrolling through a virtual design, the prospective study's participants ranged in age from roughly 18 to 95 years and lived across roughly 23 United States geographic areas. To assign participants to cohorts, the prospective study relied on clinical history that participants themselves reported in a screening survey and a study questionnaire. ImmuneRACE Cohort 3 recovered participants were defined by two consecutive negative NP/OP PCR tests, healthcare professional clearance, or symptom resolution. In the prospective study, mobile phlebotomists collected whole blood, serum and a nasopharyngeal or oropharyngeal swab from each participant. Participants in the prospective study had the option to provide additional blood draws and questionnaires over an approximately 2-month period. Before DNA extraction, prospective study blood samples were shipped either frozen or at room temperature.

The rearranged segments are TRBV10-3 and TRBJ2-5; 12 of the junction bases match TRBD1. The TCR originated in a woman in her twenties or thirties who had recovered from COVID-19. Sequences were obtained from PBMCs or T cells enriched from blood (not recorded which). The CDR3 amino acid sequence is: CAISDLRDRGPKNTQETQYF. The bases read TGTGCCATCAGTGACCTCCGGGACAGGGGGCCCAAAAATACCCAAGAGACCCAGTACTTC.